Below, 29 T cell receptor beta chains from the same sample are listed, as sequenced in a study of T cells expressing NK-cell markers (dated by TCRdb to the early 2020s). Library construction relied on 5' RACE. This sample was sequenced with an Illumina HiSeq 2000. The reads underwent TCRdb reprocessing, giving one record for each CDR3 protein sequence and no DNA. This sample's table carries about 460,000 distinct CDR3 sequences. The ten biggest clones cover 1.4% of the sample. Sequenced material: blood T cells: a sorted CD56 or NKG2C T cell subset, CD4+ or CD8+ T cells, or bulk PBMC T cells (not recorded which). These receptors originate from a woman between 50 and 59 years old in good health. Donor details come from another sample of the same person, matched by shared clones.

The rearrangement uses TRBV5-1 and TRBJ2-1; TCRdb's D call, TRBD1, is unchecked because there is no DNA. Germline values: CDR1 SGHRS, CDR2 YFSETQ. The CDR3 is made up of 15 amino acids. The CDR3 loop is CASSLRLGGYNEQFF.

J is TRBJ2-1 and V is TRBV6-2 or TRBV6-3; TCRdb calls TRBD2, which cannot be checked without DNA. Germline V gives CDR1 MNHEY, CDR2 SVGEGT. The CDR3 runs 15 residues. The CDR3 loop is CASRSSGNRYNEQFF.

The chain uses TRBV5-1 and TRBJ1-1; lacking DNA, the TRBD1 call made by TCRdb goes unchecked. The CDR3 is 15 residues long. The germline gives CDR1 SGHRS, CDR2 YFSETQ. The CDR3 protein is CASSPGGAGGTEAFF.

The CDR3 sequence is CAISSDRNYGYTF. V gene TRBV10-3 combines with J gene TRBJ1-2; TCRdb reports TRBD1, a call that lacks DNA to check it against. Germline CDR1 reads ENHRY; CDR2 reads SYGVKD. There are 13 residues in the CDR3.

The CDR3 is CASSLVGDWQYF. The chain employs TRBV5-1 and TRBJ2-7; TCRdb's D call, TRBD2, is unchecked because there is no DNA. Per the germline V gene, CDR1 is SGHRS and CDR2 is YFSETQ. The CDR3 length is 12 residues.

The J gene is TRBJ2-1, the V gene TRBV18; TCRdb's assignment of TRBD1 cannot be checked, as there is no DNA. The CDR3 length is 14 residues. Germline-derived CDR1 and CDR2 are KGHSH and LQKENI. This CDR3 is CASSRLQGGNEQFF.

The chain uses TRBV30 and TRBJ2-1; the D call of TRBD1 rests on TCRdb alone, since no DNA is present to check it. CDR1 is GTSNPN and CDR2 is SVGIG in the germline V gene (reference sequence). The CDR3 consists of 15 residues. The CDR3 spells CAWSTLTGKGNEQFF.

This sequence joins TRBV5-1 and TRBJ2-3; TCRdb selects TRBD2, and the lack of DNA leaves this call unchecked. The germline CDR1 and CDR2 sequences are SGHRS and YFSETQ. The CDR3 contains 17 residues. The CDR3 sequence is CASRTNTAGRKPDTQYF.

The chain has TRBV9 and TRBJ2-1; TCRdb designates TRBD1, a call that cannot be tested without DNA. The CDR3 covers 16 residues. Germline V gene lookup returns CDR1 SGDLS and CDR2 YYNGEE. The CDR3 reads CASSVGPGGGSNEQFF.

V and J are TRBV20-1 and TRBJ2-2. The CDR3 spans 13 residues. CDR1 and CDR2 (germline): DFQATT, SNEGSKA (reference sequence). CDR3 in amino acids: CSASRTQPGELFF.

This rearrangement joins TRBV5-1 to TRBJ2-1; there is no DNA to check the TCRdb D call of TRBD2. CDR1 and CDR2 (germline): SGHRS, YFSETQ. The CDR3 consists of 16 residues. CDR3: CASSMGLAGAGNEQFF.

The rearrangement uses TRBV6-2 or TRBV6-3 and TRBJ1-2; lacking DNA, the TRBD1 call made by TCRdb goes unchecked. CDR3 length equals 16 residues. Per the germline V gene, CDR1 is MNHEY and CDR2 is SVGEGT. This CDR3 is CASSRYRGQGGGGYTF.

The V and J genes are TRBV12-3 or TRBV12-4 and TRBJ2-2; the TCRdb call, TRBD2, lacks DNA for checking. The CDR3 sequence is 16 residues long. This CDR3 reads CASSNQGSLASGELFF.

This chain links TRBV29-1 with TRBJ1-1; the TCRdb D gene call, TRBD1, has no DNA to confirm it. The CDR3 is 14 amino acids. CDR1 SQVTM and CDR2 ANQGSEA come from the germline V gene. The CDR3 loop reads CGVGTSRGLTEAFF.

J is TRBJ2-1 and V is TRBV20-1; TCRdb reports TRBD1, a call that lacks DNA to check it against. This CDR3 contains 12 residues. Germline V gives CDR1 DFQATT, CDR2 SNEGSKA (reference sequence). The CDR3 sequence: CSASPGINEQFF.

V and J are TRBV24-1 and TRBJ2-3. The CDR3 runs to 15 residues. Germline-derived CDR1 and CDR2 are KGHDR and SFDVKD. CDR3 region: CATSDLAETTDTQYF.

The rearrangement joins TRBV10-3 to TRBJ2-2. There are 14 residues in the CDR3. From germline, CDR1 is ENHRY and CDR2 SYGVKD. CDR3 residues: CAISWTDNTGELFF.

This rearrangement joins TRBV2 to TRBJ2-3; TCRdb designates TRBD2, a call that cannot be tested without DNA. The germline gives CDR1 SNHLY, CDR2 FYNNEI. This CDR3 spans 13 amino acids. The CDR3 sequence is CASSAPLVDTQYF. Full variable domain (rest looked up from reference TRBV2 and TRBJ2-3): EPEVTQTPSHQVTQMGQEVILRCVPISNHLYFYWYRQILGQKVEFLVSFYNNEISEKSEIFDDQFSVERPDGSNFTLKIRSTKLEDSAMYFCASSAPLVDTQYFGPGTRLTVL.

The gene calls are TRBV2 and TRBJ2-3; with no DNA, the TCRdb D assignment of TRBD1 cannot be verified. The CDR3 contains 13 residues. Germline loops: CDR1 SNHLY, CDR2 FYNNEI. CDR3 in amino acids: CASSRDTGGPKYF.

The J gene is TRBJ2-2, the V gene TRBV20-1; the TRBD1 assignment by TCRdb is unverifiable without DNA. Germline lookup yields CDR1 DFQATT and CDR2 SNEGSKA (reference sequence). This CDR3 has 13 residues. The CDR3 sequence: CSARDLGAGELFF.

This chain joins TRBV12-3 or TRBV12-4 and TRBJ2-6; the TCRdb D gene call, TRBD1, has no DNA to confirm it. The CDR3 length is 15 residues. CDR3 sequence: CASSLPGPGANVLTF.

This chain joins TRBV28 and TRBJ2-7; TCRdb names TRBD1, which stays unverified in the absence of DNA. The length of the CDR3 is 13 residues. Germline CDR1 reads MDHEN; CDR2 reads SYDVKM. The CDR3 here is CASSLRSTGWQYF.

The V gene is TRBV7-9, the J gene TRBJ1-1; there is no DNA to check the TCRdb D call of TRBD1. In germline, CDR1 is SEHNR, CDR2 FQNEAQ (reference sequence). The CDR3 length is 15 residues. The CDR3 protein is CASSLGPMGVTEAFF.

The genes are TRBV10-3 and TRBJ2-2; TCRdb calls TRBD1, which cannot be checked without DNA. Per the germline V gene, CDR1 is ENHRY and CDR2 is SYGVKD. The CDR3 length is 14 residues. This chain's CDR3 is CAIRADTDTGELFF.

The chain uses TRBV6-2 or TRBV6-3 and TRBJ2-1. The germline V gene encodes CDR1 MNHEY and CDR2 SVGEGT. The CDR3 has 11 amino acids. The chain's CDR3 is CASRKNSGQFF.

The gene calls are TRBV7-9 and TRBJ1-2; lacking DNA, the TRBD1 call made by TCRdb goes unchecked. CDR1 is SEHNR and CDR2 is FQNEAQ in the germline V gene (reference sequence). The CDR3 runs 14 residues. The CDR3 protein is CASISLGGSYGYTF.

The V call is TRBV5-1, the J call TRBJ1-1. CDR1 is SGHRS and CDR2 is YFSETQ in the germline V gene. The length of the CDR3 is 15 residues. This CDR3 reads CASSLSAGLGTEAFF.

The chain's CDR3 is CASSFRFGELFF. V and J are TRBV28 and TRBJ2-2. Germline CDR1 MDHEN, CDR2 SYDVKM. This CDR3 is 12 amino acids long. Full variable domain (rest looked up from reference TRBV28 and TRBJ2-2): DVKVTQSSRYLVKRTGEKVFLECVQDMDHENMFWYRQDPGLGLRLIYFSYDVKMKEKGDIPEGYSVSREKKERFSLILESASTNQTSMYLCASSFRFGELFFGEGSRLTVL.

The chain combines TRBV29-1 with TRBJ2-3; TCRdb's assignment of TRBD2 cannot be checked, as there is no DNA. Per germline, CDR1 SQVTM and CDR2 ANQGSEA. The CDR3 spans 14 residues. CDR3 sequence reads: CSVEVSGSTDTQYF.